Listed here are 29 T cell receptor beta chains from one sample, sequenced in a study of cytotoxic CD8 clonotypes in ibrutinib-treated CLL. Assay: immunoSEQ multiplex PCR; the TCRdb copy retains only in-frame clones and omits some. The sample records some 29,000 clones, about three quarters being singletons. The sample here was PBMCs, taken after 24 months of ibrutinib treatment. These receptors were taken from a human donor with chronic lymphocytic leukemia.

This clone was picked up a small number of times. The chain recombines TRBV6-6 with TRBJ2-7, with D unclear. The germline gives CDR1 MNHNY, CDR2 SVGAGI (reference sequence). The CDR3 is made up of 13 amino acids. Trimming took 5 bases from V and 0 from J, leaving 8 bases between them. Here the CDR3 reads CASSGQVSYEQYF. CDR3 in DNA: TGTGCCAGCAGTGGGCAGGTCTCCTACGAGCAGTACTTC.

This chain joins TRBV6-5 and TRBJ1-3, with a weak D call TRBD1 (5 bases). This CDR3 comprises 14 residues. Trimming removed 4 bases from V and 4 bases from J, with 11 bases in between. Germline V gene lookup returns CDR1 MNHEY and CDR2 SVGAGI. The CDR3 DNA follows: TGTGCCAGCAGTTTTGGGACTGAGGGAAACACCATATATTTT. This gives the protein CASSFGTEGNTIYF.

The chain couples TRBV2 to TRBJ1-1; unclear D gene. This CDR3 has 14 residues. Germline CDR1 and CDR2: SNHLY and FYNNEI. With 5 bases removed from V and 0 bases from J, the gap between germline ends came to 10 bases. The CDR3 spells CASSLLTVNTEAFF. DNA for the CDR3: TGTGCCAGCAGTTTATTGACGGTGAACACTGAAGCTTTCTTT. The complete variable domain, with remaining parts taken from reference TRBV2 and TRBJ1-1, reads EPEVTQTPSHQVTQMGQEVILRCVPISNHLYFYWYRQILGQKVEFLVSFYNNEISEKSEIFDDQFSVERPDGSNFTLKIRSTKLEDSAMYFCASSLLTVNTEAFFGQGTRLTVV.

The chain has TRBV5-1 and TRBJ1-2, with 10 bases fitting TRBD1. CDR1 is SGHRS, CDR2 YFSETQ, per germline. CDR3 size: 14 residues. Trimming removed 3 bases from V and 7 bases from J; junction bases left unmatched: 6. CDR3 loop: CASSSGTGEVGYTF. CDR3 nucleotides: TGCGCCAGCAGCTCGGGGACAGGGGAGGTTGGCTACACCTTC.

The V gene is TRBV5-5, the J gene TRBJ2-7; no firm D call. The CDR3 contains 13 residues. Germline CDR1 and CDR2: SGHKS and YYEKEE (reference sequence). Trimming cost V 1 base and J 6 bases, with 11 bases left between them. CDR3 loop: CASSLMSVREQYF. The CDR3 nucleotides are TGTGCCAGCAGCTTGATGTCTGTGCGCGAGCAGTACTTC.

The chain recombines TRBV7-8 with TRBJ2-7, with 9 positions matching TRBD1. The CDR3 contains 18 residues. Germline V gene lookup returns CDR1 SGHVS and CDR2 FQNEAQ. J was trimmed by 4 bases and V by 1 base; bases with no gene match: 14. The CDR3 spells CASSLEIRDRALSYEQYF. CDR3 coding DNA: TGTGCCAGCAGCTTAGAAATCCGGGACAGGGCCCTCTCTTACGAGCAGTACTTC. Full variable domain (outside the CDR3, taken from reference TRBV7-8 and TRBJ2-7): GAGVSQSPRYKVAKRGQDVALRCDPISGHVSLFWYQQALGQGPEFLTYFQNEAQLDKSGLPSDRFFAERPEGSVSTLKIQRTQQEDSAVYLCASSLEIRDRALSYEQYFGPGTRLTVT.

This sequence joins TRBV7-2 and TRBJ2-2; TRBD2 matches at 7 bases. This CDR3 spans 14 amino acids. V trimming: 5 bases; J trimming: 4 bases; junction bases outside the gene matches: 4. Germline loops: CDR1 SGHTA, CDR2 FQGNSA. The CDR3 DNA sequence: TGTGCCAGCAGCGGCCAGCGGGGCACCGGGGAGCTGTTTTTT. This encodes CASSGQRGTGELFF.

This clone was found a few times. The chain links TRBV7-2 to TRBJ2-5, with a possible D match to TRBD2 (6 bases). Trimming stripped 5 bases from V and 2 bases from J, with 15 bases between. Germline CDR1 is SGHTA and CDR2 is FQGNSA. The CDR3 covers 15 residues. The CDR3: CASSKNLASQETQYF. CDR3 coding DNA: TGTGCCAGCAGCAAAAATCTAGCGTCTCAAGAGACCCAGTACTTC.

The rearrangement links TRBV19 to TRBJ1-3, with D unresolved. Germline values: CDR1 LNHDA, CDR2 SQIVND (reference sequence). The CDR3 runs 14 residues. The V end lost 5 bases, the J end lost 4 bases, and 12 bases lay between the germline ends. The CDR3 spells CASSSEGAGNTIYF. In nucleotides, the CDR3 is TGTGCCAGTAGTTCGGAGGGAGCGGGAAACACCATATATTTT.

The chain has TRBV27 and TRBJ2-7; D might be TRBD2 (5 bases). Germline CDR1 MNHEY, CDR2 SMNVEV (reference sequence). The CDR3 contains 14 residues. Trimming removed 8 bases at V and 3 bases at J, with 17 bases between. The CDR3 DNA sequence: TGTGCCAGCCGTAGAGGAGGAGGCTTCTACGAGCAGTACTTC. Amino acid sequence: CASRRGGGFYEQYF.

V gene TRBV12-5 combines with J gene TRBJ1-2, with 7 positions matching TRBD1. The germline CDR1 and CDR2 sequences are LGHNT and FRNRAP. The V gene end was trimmed by 1 base and the J gene end by 4 bases; junction bases not matched to a gene: 12. CDR3 size: 17 residues. This CDR3 is CASGLGLGKGAGYGYTF. For the CDR3, the DNA is TGTGCTAGTGGTTTGGGACTCGGGAAGGGGGCGGGCTATGGCTACACCTTC.

The rearrangement links TRBV27 to TRBJ1-5; D is ambiguous. V shed 10 bases and J shed 5 bases, with 0 bases lying between them. Germline-derived CDR1 and CDR2 are MNHEY and SMNVEV (reference sequence). This CDR3 region has 8 residues. As DNA, the CDR3 is TGTGCCAATCAGCCCCAGCATTTT. Its protein is CANQPQHF.

The chain is built from TRBV11-2 and TRBJ1-3; 9 bases are shared with TRBD1. From germline, CDR1 is SGHAT and CDR2 FQNNGV. V shed 5 bases, J shed 0 bases, and the junction held 5 bases outside the gene matches. The CDR3 sequence is 16 residues long. The CDR3 spells CASSRTGGHSGNTIYF. As DNA, the CDR3 is TGTGCCAGCAGCCGTACAGGGGGCCACTCTGGAAACACCATATATTTT.

J is TRBJ1-5 and V is TRBV21-1. TRBV21-1 is a pseudogene segment. This CDR3 region has 14 residues. CDR3 DNA: TGTGCCAGCAGCAAAAGGGAGGGGCGCCAGCCCCAGCATTTT. Translation gives CASSKREGRQPQHF.

This rearrangement joins TRBV4-2 to TRBJ1-3; D remains ambiguous. Trimming took 1 base from V and 0 from J, leaving 13 bases between them. The CDR3 runs to 17 residues. CDR1 and CDR2 from the germline V gene are LGHNA and YNFKEQ. In DNA form, the CDR3 reads TGTGCCAGCAGCCAAGGTACGTGGACCAGCTCTGGAAACACCATATATTTT. Amino acids: CASSQGTWTSSGNTIYF.

This clone was found once. The chain carries TRBV6-5 and TRBJ2-6; D gene ambiguous. The CDR3 runs to 13 residues. V was shortened by 4 bases and J by 4 bases, with 5 bases between the two germline ends. CDR1 and CDR2 (germline): MNHEY, SVGAGI. The CDR3 region is CASSSRGANVLTF. The CDR3 DNA reads TGTGCCAGCAGTTCTCGGGGGGCCAACGTCCTGACTTTC.

The rearrangement uses TRBV29-1 and TRBJ2-2, with 7 bases fitting TRBD2. This CDR3 has 14 residues. J was trimmed by 1 base and V by 4 bases; bases with no gene match: 3. Germline CDR1 reads SQVTM; CDR2 reads ANQGSEA. CDR3 sequence reads: CSVGEGLNTGELFF. CDR3 nucleotides: TGCAGCGTTGGGGAGGGACTGAACACCGGGGAGCTGTTTTTT.

The rearrangement uses TRBV30 and TRBJ1-1; the D is unclear. V was shortened by 2 bases and J by 7 bases, with 11 bases between the two germline ends. Germline assignment: CDR1 GTSNPN and CDR2 SVGIG (reference sequence). The CDR3 covers 12 residues. The CDR3 DNA reads as TGTGCCTGGAGTCCCCACTACAGTGAAGCTTTCTTT. It codes for CAWSPHYSEAFF.

V gene TRBV7-8 combines with J gene TRBJ2-1; D is possibly TRBD2 (7 bases). The ends were cut back, 5 bases at V and 8 bases at J, with 19 bases in the middle. This CDR3 is 15 amino acids long. Germline V gene lookup returns CDR1 SGHVS and CDR2 FQNEAQ. In DNA, the CDR3 is TGTGCCAGCAGCGCTAGGGGCGGGGGCAGGGATGAGCAGTTCTTC. Translating gives CASSARGGGRDEQFF.

This clone appeared a few times. At one boundary the junction diverges from the germline segment, which might be a read error. This sequence joins TRBV9 and TRBJ2-6, with 9 bases aligning to TRBD2. Germline V CDR1 and CDR2: SGDLS, YYNGEE. This CDR3 has 15 amino acids. CDR3 protein: CASRGLASGANVLTF. The CDR3 DNA sequence: TGTGCCAGCAGAGGACTAGCGTCTGGTGCCAACGTCCTGACTTTC.

The rearrangement uses TRBV6-5 and TRBJ2-1; D may be TRBD1 or TRBD2 (5 bases each). The CDR3 is made up of 15 amino acids. Looked up from germline, CDR1 is MNHEY and CDR2 is SVGAGI. With 6 bases removed from V and 1 base from J, the gap between germline ends came to 13 bases. CDR3 coding DNA: TGTGCCAGCAGGAATTCGAGGGGTTCCTACAATGAGCAGTTCTTC. Translated, it gives CASRNSRGSYNEQFF.

The rearrangement links TRBV28 to TRBJ1-3; D gene unclear. The CDR3 covers 15 residues. Trimming cost V 3 bases and J 3 bases, with 12 bases left between them. In germline, CDR1 is MDHEN, CDR2 SYDVKM. The CDR3 loop reads CASSFDWSSGNTIYF. The CDR3 DNA is TGTGCCAGCAGTTTTGATTGGAGTAGTGGAAACACCATATATTTT.

The chain carries TRBV7-2 and TRBJ2-3; the D gene is possibly TRBD2 (7 bases). Germline CDR1 reads SGHTA; CDR2 reads FQGNSA. The CDR3 loop spans 15 amino acids. V was cut by 1 base and J by 4 bases, with 12 bases left in between. The CDR3 DNA reads TGTGCCAGCAGCTTAGATAGGGGGAGGGCAGATACGCAGTATTTT. This translates into CASSLDRGRADTQYF.

This clone was found a few times. The chain employs TRBV10-3 and TRBJ1-4, with 7 bases fitting TRBD1. Germline V CDR1 and CDR2: ENHRY, SYGVKD. V lost 6 bases, J lost 2 bases, and 0 bases stayed unmatched. The CDR3 totals 13 residues. Here the CDR3 DNA reads TGTGCCATCAGGGGACAGACTAATGAAAAACTGTTTTTT. It yields the protein CAIRGQTNEKLFF.

The chain carries TRBV7-2 and TRBJ2-3, with 8 bases aligning to TRBD2. The CDR3 extends over 14 amino acids. CDR1 and CDR2 (germline): SGHTA, FQGNSA. After removal of 5 bases from V and 6 bases from J, the junction contained 7 bases not matched to a gene. This CDR3 is CASSPGLGGDTQYF. The CDR3 DNA reads TGTGCCAGCAGCCCGGGACTAGGAGGGGATACGCAGTATTTT. The complete variable domain, with remaining parts taken from reference TRBV7-2 and TRBJ2-3, reads GAGVSQSPSNKVTEKGKDVELRCDPISGHTALYWYRQSLGQGLEFLIYFQGNSAPDKSGLPSDRFSAERTGGSVSTLTIQRTQQEDSAVYLCASSPGLGGDTQYFGPGTRLTVL.

The chain is built from TRBV11-2 and TRBJ2-7, with D perhaps TRBD1 (5 bases). This CDR3 is built from 15 residues. Between the trimmed V and J ends, which lost 0 bases and 2 bases, there was a span of 11 bases. The germline gives CDR1 SGHAT, CDR2 FQNNGV. CDR3: CASSLESQAAYEQYF. DNA of the CDR3: TGTGCCAGCAGCTTAGAATCACAGGCAGCCTACGAGCAGTACTTC.

This rearrangement joins TRBV19 to TRBJ2-5, with D unclear. Looked up from germline, CDR1 is LNHDA and CDR2 is SQIVND (reference sequence). This CDR3 is 12 amino acids long. V was clipped by 6 bases and J by 2 bases, with 7 bases between them. This CDR3 reads CASRGMQETQYF. The CDR3 DNA reads TGTGCCAGTAGGGGGATGCAAGAGACCCAGTACTTC.

This chain connects TRBV11-3 to TRBJ2-1; D perhaps matches TRBD2 (6 bases). The CDR3 contains 14 residues. V was cut by 1 base and J by 6 bases, with 10 bases left in between. The V gene's germline CDR1 is SGHNT and CDR2 YENEEA. The CDR3 DNA reads TGTGCCAGCAGCTTAGGGTTGGGGGGCAATGAGCAGTTCTTC. It encodes CASSLGLGGNEQFF.

In its sample, this clone was seen once. The chain carries TRBV9 and TRBJ2-5; 12 nucleotides line up with TRBD2. Germline V CDR1 and CDR2: SGDLS, YYNGEE. This CDR3 has 16 residues. After removal of 4 bases from V and 5 bases from J, the junction contained 9 bases not matched to a gene. The CDR3 is CASSPPGLAGRETQYF. As DNA, the CDR3 is TGTGCCAGCAGCCCCCCGGGACTAGCGGGTCGGGAGACCCAGTACTTC.